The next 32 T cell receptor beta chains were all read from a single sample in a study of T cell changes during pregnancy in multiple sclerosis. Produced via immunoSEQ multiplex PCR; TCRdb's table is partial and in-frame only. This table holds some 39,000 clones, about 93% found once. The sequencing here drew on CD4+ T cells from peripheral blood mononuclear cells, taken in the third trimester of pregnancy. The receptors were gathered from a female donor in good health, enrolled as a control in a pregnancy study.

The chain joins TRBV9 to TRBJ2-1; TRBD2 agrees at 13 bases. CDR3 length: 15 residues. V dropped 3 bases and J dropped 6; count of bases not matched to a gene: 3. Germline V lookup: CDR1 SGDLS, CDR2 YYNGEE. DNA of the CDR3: TGTGCCAGCAGCGGGTGGACTAGCGGGGGCAATGAGCAGTTCTTC. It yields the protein CASSGWTSGGNEQFF.

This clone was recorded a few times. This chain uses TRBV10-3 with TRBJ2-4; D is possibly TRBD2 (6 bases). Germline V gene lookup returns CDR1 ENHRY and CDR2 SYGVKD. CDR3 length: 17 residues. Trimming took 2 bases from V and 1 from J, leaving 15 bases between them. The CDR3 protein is CAISEPGTGRAKNIQYF. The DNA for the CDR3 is TGTGCCATCAGTGAGCCCGGCACGGGGAGGGCCAAAAACATTCAGTACTTC.

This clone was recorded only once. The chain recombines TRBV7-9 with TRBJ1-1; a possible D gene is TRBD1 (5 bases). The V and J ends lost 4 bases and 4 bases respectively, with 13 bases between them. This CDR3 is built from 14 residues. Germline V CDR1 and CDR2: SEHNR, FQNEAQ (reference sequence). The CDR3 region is CASSYFIQGTEAFF. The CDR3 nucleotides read TGTGCCAGCAGCTATTTTATCCAGGGCACTGAAGCTTTCTTT.

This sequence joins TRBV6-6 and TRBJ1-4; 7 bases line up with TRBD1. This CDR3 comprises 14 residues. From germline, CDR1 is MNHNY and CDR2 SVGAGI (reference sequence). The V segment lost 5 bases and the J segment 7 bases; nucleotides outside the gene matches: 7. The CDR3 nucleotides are TGTGCCAGCAGTCAGACAGGGTACAGTGAAAAACTGTTTTTT. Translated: CASSQTGYSEKLFF.

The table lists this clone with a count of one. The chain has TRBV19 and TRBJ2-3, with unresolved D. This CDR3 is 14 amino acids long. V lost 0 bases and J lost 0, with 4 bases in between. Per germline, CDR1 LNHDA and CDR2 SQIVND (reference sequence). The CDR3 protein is CASSIDPSTDTQYF. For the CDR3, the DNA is TGTGCCAGTAGTATAGATCCGAGCACAGATACGCAGTATTTT.

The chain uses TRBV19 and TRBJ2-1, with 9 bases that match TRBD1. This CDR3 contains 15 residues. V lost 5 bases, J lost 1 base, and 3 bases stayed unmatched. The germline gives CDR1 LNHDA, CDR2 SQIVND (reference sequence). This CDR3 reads CASSVDRGSYNEQFF. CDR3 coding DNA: TGTGCCAGTAGTGTGGACAGGGGTTCCTACAATGAGCAGTTCTTC.

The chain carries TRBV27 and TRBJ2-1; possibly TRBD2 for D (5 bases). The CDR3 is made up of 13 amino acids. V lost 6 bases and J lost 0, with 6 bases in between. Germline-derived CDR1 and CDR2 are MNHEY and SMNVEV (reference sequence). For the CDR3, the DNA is TGTGCCAGCAGCCGGGACTCCTACAATGAGCAGTTCTTC. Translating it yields CASSRDSYNEQFF.

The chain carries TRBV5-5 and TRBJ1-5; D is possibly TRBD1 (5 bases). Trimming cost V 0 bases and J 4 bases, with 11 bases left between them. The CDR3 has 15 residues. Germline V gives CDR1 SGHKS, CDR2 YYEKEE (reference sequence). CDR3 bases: TGTGCCAGCAGCTTGGAGCGGGGGGGTAATCAGCCCCAGCATTTT. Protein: CASSLERGGNQPQHF.

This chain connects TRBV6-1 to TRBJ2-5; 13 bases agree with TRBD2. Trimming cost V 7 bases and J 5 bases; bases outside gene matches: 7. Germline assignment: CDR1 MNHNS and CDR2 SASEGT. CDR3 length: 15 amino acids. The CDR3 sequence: CASTKGLAGSETQYF. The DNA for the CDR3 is TGTGCCAGCACCAAGGGACTAGCGGGGTCTGAGACCCAGTACTTC.

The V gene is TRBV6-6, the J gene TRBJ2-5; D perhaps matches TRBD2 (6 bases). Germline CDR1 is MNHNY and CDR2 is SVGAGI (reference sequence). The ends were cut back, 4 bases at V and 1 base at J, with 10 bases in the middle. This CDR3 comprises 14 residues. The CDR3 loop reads CASSFGTSQETQYF. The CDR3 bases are TGTGCCAGCAGTTTCGGGACTTCCCAAGAGACCCAGTACTTC.

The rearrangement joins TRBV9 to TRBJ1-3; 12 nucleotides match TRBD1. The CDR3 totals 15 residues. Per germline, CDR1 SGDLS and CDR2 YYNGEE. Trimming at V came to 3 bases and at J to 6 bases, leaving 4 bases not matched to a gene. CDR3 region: CASSATGQGANTIYF. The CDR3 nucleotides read TGTGCCAGCAGCGCCACGGGACAGGGGGCAAACACCATATATTTT.

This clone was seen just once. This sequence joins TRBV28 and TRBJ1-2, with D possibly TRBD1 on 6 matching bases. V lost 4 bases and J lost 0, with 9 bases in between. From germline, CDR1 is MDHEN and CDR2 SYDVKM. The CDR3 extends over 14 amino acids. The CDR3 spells CASSWTAANYGYTF. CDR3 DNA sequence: TGTGCCAGCAGTTGGACAGCCGCTAACTATGGCTACACCTTC.

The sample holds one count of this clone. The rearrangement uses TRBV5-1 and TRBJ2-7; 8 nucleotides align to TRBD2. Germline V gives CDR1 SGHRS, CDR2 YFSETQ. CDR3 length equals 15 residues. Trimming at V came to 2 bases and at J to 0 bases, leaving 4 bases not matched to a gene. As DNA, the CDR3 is TGCGCCAGCAGCTTAACTAGCGGCAGCTCCTACGAGCAGTACTTC. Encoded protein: CASSLTSGSSYEQYF.

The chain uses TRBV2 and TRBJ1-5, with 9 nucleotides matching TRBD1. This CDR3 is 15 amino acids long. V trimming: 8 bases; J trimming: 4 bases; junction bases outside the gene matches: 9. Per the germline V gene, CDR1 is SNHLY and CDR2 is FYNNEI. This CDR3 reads CASSIGQGSNQPQHF. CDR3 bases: TGTGCCAGCTCCATCGGACAGGGGTCTAATCAGCCCCAGCATTTT.

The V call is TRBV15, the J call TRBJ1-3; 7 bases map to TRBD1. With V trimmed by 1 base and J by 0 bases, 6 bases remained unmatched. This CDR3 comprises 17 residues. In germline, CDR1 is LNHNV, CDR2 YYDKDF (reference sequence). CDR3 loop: CATSRVGTAVSGNTIYF. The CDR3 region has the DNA TGTGCCACCAGCAGAGTCGGGACAGCCGTCTCTGGAAACACCATATATTTT.

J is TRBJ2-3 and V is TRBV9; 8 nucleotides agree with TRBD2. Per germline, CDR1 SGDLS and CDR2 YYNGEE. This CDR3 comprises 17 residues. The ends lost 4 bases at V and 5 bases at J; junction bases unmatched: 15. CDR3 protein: CASSPSFSGIQQDTQYF. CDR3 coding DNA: TGTGCCAGCAGCCCGTCCTTTAGCGGGATACAGCAAGATACGCAGTATTTT.

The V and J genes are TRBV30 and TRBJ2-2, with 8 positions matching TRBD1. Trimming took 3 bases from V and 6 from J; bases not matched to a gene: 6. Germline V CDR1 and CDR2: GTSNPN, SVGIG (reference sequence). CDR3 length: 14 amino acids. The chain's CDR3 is CAWRGTQGAGELFF. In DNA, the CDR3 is TGTGCCTGGAGGGGGACACAGGGGGCCGGGGAGCTGTTTTTT.

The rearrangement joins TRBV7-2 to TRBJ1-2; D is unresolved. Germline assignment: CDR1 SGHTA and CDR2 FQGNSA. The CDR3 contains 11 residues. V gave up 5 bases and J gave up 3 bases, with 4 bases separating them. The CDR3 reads CASSLYYGYTF. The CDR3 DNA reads TGTGCCAGCAGCCTCTACTATGGCTACACCTTC.

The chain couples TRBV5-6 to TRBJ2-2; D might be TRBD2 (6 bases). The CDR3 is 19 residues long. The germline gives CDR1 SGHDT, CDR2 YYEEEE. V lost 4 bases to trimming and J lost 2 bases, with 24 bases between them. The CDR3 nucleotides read TGTGCCAGCAGCCCCACGGGTAGGATACTGACTAGAAACACCGGGGAGCTGTTTTTT. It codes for CASSPTGRILTRNTGELFF.

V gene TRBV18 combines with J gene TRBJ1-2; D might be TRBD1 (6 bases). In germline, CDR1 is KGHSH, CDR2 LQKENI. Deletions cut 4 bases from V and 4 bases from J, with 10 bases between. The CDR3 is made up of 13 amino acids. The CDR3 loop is CASSQDSSYGYTF. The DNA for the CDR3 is TGTGCCAGCTCACAGGACAGTTCCTATGGCTACACCTTC.

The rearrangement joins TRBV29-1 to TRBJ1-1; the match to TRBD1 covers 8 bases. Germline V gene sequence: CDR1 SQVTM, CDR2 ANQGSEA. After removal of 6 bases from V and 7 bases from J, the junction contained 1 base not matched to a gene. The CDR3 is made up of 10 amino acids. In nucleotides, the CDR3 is TGCAGCGTGGGGACAGGTGAAGCTTTCTTT. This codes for CSVGTGEAFF.

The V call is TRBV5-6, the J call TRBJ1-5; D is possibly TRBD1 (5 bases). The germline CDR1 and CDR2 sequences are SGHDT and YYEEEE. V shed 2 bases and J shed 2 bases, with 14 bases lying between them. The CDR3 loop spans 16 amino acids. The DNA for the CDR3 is TGTGCCAGCAGCTTCGATACCACAGGAGGCAATCAGCCCCAGCATTTT. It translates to CASSFDTTGGNQPQHF.

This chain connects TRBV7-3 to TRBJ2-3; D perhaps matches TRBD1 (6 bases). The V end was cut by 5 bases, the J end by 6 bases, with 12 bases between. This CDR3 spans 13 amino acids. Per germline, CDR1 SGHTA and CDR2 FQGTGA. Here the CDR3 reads CASSRGQRDTQYF. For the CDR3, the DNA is TGTGCCAGCAGCCGGGGACAACGGGATACGCAGTATTTT.

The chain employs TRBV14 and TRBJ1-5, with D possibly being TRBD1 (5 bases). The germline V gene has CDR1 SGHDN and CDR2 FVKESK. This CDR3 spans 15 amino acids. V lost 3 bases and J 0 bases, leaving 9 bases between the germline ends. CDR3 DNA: TGTGCCAGCAGCCAGGGGCCTTATAGCAATCAGCCCCAGCATTTT. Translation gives CASSQGPYSNQPQHF. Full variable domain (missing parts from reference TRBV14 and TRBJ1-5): EAGVTQFPSHSVIEKGQTVTLRCDPISGHDNLYWYRRVMGKEIKFLLHFVKESKQDESGMPNNRFLAERTGGTYSTLKVQPAELEDSGVYFCASSQGPYSNQPQHFGDGTRLSIL.

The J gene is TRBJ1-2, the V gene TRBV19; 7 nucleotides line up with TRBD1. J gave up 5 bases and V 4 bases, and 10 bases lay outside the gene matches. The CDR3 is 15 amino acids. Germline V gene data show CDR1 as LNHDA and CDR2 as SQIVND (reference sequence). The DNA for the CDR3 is TGTGCCAGTAGTACCCAGACAGGGCCTTCGTATGGCTACACCTTC. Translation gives CASSTQTGPSYGYTF.

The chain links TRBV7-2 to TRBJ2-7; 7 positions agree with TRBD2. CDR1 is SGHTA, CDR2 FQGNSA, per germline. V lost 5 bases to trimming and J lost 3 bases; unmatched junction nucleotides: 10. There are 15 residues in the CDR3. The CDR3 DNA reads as TGTGCCAGCAGCGAAACTAGCGCGGGAAACTACGAGCAGTACTTC. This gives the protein CASSETSAGNYEQYF.

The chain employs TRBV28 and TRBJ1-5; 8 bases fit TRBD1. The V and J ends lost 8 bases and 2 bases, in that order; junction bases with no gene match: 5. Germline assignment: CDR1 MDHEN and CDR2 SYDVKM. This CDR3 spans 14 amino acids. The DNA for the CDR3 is TGTGCCAGCCGAACGGGACAGGGCAATCAGCCCCAGCATTTT. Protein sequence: CASRTGQGNQPQHF.

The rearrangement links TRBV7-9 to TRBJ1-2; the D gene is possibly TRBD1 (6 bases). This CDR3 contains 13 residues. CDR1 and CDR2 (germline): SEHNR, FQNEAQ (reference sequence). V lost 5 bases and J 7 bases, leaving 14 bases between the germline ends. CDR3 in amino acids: CASSRPGEGGYTF. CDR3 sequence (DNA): TGTGCCAGCAGCCGTCCAGGGGAAGGTGGCTACACCTTC.

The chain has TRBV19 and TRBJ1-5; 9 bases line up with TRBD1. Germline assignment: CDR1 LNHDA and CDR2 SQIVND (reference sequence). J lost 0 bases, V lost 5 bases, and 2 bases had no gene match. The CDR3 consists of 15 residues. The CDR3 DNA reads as TGTGCCAGTAGTGCGGACAGGGGTAGCAATCAGCCCCAGCATTTT. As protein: CASSADRGSNQPQHF.

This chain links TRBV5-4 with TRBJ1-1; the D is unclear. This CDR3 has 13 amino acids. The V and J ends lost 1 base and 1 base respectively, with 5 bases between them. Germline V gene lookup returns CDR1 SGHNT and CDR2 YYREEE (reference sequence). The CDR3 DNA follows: TGTGCCAGCAGCTTGCCAGGGAACACTGAAGCTTTCTTT. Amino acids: CASSLPGNTEAFF.

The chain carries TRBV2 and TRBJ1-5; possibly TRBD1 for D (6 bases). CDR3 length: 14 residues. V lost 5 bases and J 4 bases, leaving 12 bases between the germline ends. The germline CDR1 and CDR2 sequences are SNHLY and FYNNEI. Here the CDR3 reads CASSLDRENQPQHF. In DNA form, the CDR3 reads TGTGCCAGCAGTCTGGACAGAGAGAATCAGCCCCAGCATTTT.

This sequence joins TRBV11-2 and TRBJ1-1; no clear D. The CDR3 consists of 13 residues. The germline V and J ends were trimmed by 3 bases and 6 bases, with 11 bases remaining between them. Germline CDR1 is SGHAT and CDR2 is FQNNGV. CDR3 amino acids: CASSFTGSAEAFF. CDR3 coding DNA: TGTGCCAGCAGCTTTACGGGTAGCGCTGAAGCTTTCTTT.